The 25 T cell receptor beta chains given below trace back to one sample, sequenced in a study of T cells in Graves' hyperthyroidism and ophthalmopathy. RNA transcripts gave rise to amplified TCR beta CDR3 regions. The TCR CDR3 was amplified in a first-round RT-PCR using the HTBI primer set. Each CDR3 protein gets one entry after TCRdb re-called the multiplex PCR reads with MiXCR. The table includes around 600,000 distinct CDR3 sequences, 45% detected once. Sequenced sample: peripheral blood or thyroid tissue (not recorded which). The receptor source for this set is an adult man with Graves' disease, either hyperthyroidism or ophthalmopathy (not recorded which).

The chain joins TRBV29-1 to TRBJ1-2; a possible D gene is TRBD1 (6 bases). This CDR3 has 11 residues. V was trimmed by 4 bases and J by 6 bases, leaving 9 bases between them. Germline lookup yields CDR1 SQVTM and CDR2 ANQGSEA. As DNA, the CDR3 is TGCAGCGTTGGGGGACAACATGGCTACACCTTC. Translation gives CSVGGQHGYTF.

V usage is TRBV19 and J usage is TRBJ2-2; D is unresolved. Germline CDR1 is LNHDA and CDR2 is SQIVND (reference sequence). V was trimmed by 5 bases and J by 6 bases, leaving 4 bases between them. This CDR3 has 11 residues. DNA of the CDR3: TGTGCCAGTAGTCCCTCCGGGGAGCTGTTTTTT. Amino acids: CASSPSGELFF.

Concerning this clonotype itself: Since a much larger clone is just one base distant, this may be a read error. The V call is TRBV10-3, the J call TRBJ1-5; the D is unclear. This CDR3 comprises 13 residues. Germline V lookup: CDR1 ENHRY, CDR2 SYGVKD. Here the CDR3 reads CATSDGVTEPQQF. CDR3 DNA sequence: TGTGCCACTTCGGACGGCGTCACGGAGCCCCAGCAATTT.

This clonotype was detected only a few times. CDR3 amino acids: CASRNRDRAGNTIYF. CDR3 nucleotides: TGTGCCAGTAGGAACCGGGACAGGGCTGGAAACACCATATATTTT. This rearrangement joins TRBV19 to TRBJ1-3; 9 positions agree with TRBD1. CDR1 is LNHDA, CDR2 SQIVND, per germline (reference sequence). CDR3 length: 15 residues. V shed 6 bases, J shed 2 bases, and the junction held 5 bases outside the gene matches.

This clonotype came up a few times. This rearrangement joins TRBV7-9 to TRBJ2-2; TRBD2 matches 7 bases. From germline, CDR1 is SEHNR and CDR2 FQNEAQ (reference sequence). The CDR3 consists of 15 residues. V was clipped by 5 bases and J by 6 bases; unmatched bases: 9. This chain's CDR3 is CASSRRTSRSGELFF. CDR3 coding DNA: TGTGCCAGCAGCCGTCGGACTAGTCGTTCCGGGGAGCTGTTTTTT.

The CDR3 nucleotides are TGTGCCAGCAGCTTAGTAGCAGGGGCCACTAATGAAAAACTGTTTTTT. Its protein product is CASSLVAGATNEKLFF. The chain carries TRBV11-1 and TRBJ1-4; TRBD1 might be the D (6 bases). The CDR3 is 16 residues long. Trimming cost V 1 base and J 2 bases, with 11 bases left between them. Germline CDR1 and CDR2: SGHAT and FQDESV (reference sequence).

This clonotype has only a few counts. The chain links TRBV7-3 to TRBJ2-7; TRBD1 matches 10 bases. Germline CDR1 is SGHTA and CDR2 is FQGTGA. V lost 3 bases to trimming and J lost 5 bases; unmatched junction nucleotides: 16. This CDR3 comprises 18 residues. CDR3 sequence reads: CASSFRDRGAHRSDEQYF. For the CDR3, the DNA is TGTGCCAGCAGCTTCCGGGACAGGGGAGCCCACCGGTCGGACGAGCAGTACTTC.

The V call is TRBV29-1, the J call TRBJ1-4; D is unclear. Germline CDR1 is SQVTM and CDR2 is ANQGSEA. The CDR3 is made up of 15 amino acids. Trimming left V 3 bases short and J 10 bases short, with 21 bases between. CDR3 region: CSVEVGLAGEGKLFF. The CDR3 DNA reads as TGCAGCGTTGAGGTAGGACTAGCGGGAGAAGGAAAACTGTTTTTT.

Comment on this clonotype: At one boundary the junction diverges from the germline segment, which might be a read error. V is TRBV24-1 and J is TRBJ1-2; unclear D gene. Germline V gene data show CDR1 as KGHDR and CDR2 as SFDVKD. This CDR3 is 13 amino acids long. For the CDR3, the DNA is TGTGCCAGCAGTTTACTAGGGAACTATGGCTACACCTTC. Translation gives CASSLLGNYGYTF.

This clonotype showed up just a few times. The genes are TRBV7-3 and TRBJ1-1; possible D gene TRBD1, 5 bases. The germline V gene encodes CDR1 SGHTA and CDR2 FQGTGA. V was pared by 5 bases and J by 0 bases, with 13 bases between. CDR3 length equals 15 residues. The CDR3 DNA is TGTGCCAGCAGCAAACTAGACAGTATGAACACTGAAGCTTTCTTT. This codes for CASSKLDSMNTEAFF.

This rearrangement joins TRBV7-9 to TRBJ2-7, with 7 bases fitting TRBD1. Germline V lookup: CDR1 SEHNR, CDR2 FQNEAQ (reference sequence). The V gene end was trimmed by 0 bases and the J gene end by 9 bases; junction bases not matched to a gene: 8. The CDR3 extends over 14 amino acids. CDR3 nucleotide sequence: TGTGCCAGCAGCTTAGCGAGGGACAGTACGGTGCAGTACTTC. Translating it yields CASSLARDSTVQYF.

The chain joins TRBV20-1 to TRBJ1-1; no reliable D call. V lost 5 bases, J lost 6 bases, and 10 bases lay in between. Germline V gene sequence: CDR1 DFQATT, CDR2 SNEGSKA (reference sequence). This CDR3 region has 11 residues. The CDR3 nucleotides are TGCAGTGCTGCCTCTACTTCTGAAGCTTTCTTT. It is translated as CSAASTSEAFF.

The CDR3 here is CATSARGNYGYTF. The CDR3 nucleotides are TGTGCCACCAGTGCACGGGGAAACTATGGCTACACCTTC. The rearrangement uses TRBV24-1 and TRBJ1-2; D is unresolved. Germline V lookup: CDR1 KGHDR, CDR2 SFDVKD. This CDR3 has 13 amino acids. The V end was cut by 5 bases, the J end by 2 bases, with 8 bases between.

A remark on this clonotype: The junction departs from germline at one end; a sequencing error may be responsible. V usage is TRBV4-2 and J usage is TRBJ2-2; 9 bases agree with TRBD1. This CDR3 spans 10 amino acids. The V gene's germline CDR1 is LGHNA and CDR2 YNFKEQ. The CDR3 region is CASSHRDRVF. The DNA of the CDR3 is TGTGCCAGCAGCCACCGGGACAGGGTTTTT.

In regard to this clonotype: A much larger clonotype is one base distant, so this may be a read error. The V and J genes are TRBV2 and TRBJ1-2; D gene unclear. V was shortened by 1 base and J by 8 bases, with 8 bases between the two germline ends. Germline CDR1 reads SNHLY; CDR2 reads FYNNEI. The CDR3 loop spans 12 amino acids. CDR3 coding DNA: TGTGCCAGCAGTGAAGACGCTTTAGGCTACACCTTC. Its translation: CASSEDALGYTF.

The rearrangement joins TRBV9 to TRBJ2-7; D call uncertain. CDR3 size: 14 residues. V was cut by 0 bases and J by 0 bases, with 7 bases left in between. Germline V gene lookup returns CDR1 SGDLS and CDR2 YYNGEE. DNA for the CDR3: TGTGCCAGCAGCGTAGACATTAGCTCCTACGAGCAGTACTTC. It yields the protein CASSVDISSYEQYF. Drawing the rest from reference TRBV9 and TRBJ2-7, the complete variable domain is DSGVTQTPKHLITATGQRVTLRCSPRSGDLSVYWYQQSLDQGLQFLIQYYNGEERAKGNILERFSAQQFPDLHSELNLSSLELGDSALYFCASSVDISSYEQYFGPGTRLTVT.

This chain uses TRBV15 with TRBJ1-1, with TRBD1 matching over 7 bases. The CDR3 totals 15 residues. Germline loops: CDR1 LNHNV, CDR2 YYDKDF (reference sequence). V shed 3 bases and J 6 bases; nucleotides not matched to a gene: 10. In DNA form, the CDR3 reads TGTGCCACCAGCAGGGACGACCAGGGGGTCGCTGAAGCTTTCTTT. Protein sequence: CATSRDDQGVAEAFF.

This CDR3 is CASSQEETSFQETQYF. The CDR3 coding sequence is TGTGCCAGCAGCCAAGAAGAGACTAGCTTCCAAGAGACCCAGTACTTC. The chain has TRBV12-3 or TRBV12-4 and TRBJ2-5; 7 bases align to TRBD2. V lost 6 bases to trimming and J lost 1 base; unmatched junction nucleotides: 11. The CDR3 extends over 16 amino acids.

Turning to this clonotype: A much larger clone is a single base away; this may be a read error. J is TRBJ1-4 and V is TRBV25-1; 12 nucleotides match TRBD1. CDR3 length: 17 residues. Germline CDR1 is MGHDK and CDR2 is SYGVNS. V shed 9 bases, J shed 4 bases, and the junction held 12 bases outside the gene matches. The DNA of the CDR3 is TGTGCCAGTTCTACTGGGACAGGGGGCGGTCTTAATGAAAAACTGTTTTTT. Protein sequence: CASSTGTGGGLNEKLFF. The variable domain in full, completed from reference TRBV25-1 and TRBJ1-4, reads EADIYQTPRYLVIGTGKKITLECSQTMGHDKMYWYQQDPGMELHLIHYSYGVNSTEKGDLSSESTVSRIRTEHFPLTLESARPSHTSQYLCASSTGTGGGLNEKLFFGSGTQLSVL.

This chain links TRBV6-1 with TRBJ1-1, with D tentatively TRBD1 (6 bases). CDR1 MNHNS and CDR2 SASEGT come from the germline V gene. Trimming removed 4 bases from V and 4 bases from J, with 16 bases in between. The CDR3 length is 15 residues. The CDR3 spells CASSVERDTATEAFF. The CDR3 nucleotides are TGTGCCAGCAGTGTGGAACGGGACACTGCCACTGAAGCTTTCTTT.

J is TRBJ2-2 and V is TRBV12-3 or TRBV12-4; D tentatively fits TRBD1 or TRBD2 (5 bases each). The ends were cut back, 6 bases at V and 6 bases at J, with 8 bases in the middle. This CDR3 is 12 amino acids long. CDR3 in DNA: TGTGCCAGCAGCTGGGACGCCGGGGAGCTGTTTTTT. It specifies CASSWDAGELFF.

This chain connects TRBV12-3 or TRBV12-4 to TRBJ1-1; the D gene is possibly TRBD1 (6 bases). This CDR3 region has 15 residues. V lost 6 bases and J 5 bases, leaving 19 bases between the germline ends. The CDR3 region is CASSGLEGVRTEAFF. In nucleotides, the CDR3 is TGTGCCAGCAGCGGCTTAGAGGGGGTAAGGACTGAAGCTTTCTTT.

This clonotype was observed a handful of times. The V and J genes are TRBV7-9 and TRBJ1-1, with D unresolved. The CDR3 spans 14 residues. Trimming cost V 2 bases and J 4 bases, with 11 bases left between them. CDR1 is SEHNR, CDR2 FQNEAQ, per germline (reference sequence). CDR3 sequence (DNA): TGTGCCAGCAGCTTATATAACATTGGCACTGAAGCTTTCTTT. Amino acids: CASSLYNIGTEAFF.

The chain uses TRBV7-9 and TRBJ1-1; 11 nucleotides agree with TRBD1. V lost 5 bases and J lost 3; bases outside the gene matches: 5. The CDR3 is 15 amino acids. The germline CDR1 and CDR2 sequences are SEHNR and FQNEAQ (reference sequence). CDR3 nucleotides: TGTGCCAGCAGCCAACAGGGACAGGGGGACACTGAAGCTTTCTTT. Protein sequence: CASSQQGQGDTEAFF.

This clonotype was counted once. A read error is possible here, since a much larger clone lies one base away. CDR3 coding DNA: TGCAGTGCTAGGTCGCTGCGGGGGGGCTTTGAGACCCAGTACTTC. This gives the protein CSARSLRGGFETQYF. This chain uses TRBV20-1 with TRBJ2-5, with 9 bases aligning to TRBD2. The germline V gene encodes CDR1 DFQATT and CDR2 SNEGSKA (reference sequence). This CDR3 comprises 15 residues. V shed 3 bases and J 5 bases; nucleotides not matched to a gene: 10.